The source of this T cell receptor beta chain is a study of blood T cell repertoires in COVID-19. The data were produced by immunoSEQ multiplex PCR, yet TCRdb's version contains in-frame clones alone and is incomplete. The sample lists roughly 41,000 clones, 88% seen once, with around 4.6% in the top ten. This CDR3 has 15 residues. Trimming cost V 1 base and J 7 bases, with 11 bases left between them. The germline CDR1 and CDR2 sequences are SGHTA and FQGNSA. This TCR came from a human donor in a cohort sampled during active COVID-19. This sequence joins TRBV7-2 and TRBJ1-6, with D unresolved. The sequencing input was peripheral blood. CDR3 residues: CASSLGGLANSPLHF. As DNA, the CDR3 is TGTGCCAGCAGCTTAGGCGGACTGGCAAATTCACCCCTCCACTTT.